A selection of T cell receptor beta chains follows, all from one sample in a study of T-cell reconstitution after alpha-beta-depleted transplantation in children. One entry per CDR3 protein, called by TCRdb with MiXCR from the PCR reads. The sample records about 110,000 distinct CDR3 sequences, roughly 6.1% being singletons. The input for sequencing was PBMCs, mostly from graft donor cells, taken 360 days after TCRalphabeta/CD19-depleted stem cell transplant. The receptor set was obtained from a male patient under 10 years old who had a stem cell transplant for acute lymphoblastic leukemia, so the T cells may come from the graft donor. Both conserved end residues are part of each CDR3. The order of the fields is J gene, clone size, D gene, V gene, CDR3 protein, CDR3 DNA. The D gene is left open where the match is weak. Clone size is given for some rows only: seen once, a few or many times, or a class if the clone is expanded.

TRBJ2-7,many,NA,TRBV7-9,CASSSFSAYEQYF,TGTGCCAGCAGCTCATTCAGCGCCTACGAGCAGTACTTC
TRBJ2-1,many,TRBD2,TRBV7-8,CASSLSRGRAREQFF,TGTGCCAGCAGCTTGTCTCGCGGGAGGGCGAGAGAGCAGTTCTTC
TRBJ2-7,many,NA,TRBV25-1,CARRADWIKKYF,TGTGCCAGGAGGGCGGACTGGATTAAAAAGTACTTC
TRBJ2-5,many,NA,TRBV18,CASSPVLETQYF,TGTGCCAGCTCACCAGTCCTAGAGACCCAGTACTTC
TRBJ1-2,few,NA,TRBV20-1,CSARDPGTNYYGYTF,TGCAGTGCTAGAGACCCCGGGACAAACTACTATGGCTACACCTTC
TRBJ1-6,many,TRBD1,TRBV25-1,CASMGQGFQSPLHF,TGTGCCAGCATGGGACAGGGTTTCCAGTCACCCCTCCACTTT
TRBJ2-5,few,NA,TRBV23-1,CASSQFLGEGLQETQYF,TGCGCCAGCAGTCAATTCCTTGGGGAAGGACTCCAAGAGACCCAGTACTTC
TRBJ1-2,many,NA,TRBV20-1,CSARDRRFYGYTF,TGCAGTGCTAGAGATCGGAGATTCTATGGCTACACCTTC
TRBJ2-3,many,TRBD2,TRBV4-2,CASSEAPLAGVDTQYF,TGTGCCAGCAGCGAAGCCCCGCTAGCGGGAGTGGATACGCAGTATTTT
TRBJ2-5,many,TRBD2,TRBV12-3/TRBV12-4,CASSPGPGGQETQYF,TGTGCCAGCAGCCCAGGCCCCGGGGGGCAAGAGACCCAGTACTTC
TRBJ2-7,many,NA,TRBV20-1,CSASVTSGSSYEQYF,TGCAGTGCCTCGGTGACGAGCGGAAGCTCCTACGAGCAGTACTTC
TRBJ2-3,many,NA,TRBV7-9,CASSLEEDPSTDTQYF,TGTGCCAGCAGCTTAGAAGAAGACCCTAGCACAGATACGCAGTATTTT
TRBJ1-4,NA,NA,TRBV7-8,CASSLNSYATNEKLFF,TGTGCCAGCAGCTTAAACAGCTACGCAACTAATGAAAAACTGTTTTTT
TRBJ1-5,many,NA,TRBV2,CASSEALRGVGQPQHF,TGTGCCAGCAGTGAAGCGCTTCGGGGGGTGGGTCAGCCCCAGCATTTT
TRBJ1-2,few,NA,TRBV28,CASSLPPGGAPYTF,TGTGCCAGCAGCCTCCCCCCCGGAGGAGCTCCCTACACCTTC
TRBJ2-3,NA,TRBD2,TRBV7-3,CASSLVAGASTDTQYF,TGTGCCAGCAGCCTTGTAGCGGGAGCCTCCACAGATACGCAGTATTTT
TRBJ2-5,many,NA,TRBV27,CVVGTQYF,TGTGTCGTGGGGACCCAGTACTTC
TRBJ2-7,few,NA,TRBV2,CASTPRPSALGGSYEQYF,TGTGCCAGCACCCCCCGCCCCAGCGCGCTGGGGGGCTCCTACGAGCAGTACTTC
TRBJ1-6,NA,NA,TRBV7-9,CASRAGRRVNSPLHF,TGTGCCAGCAGGGCCGGGAGGCGCGTTAATTCACCCCTCCACTTT
TRBJ2-1,few,NA,TRBV7-3,CASSPPGVRGYNEQFF,TGTGCCAGCAGCCCCCCAGGGGTCCGGGGATACAATGAGCAGTTCTTC
TRBJ2-7,NA,NA,TRBV5-1,CASSLDGPGSYEQYF,TGCGCCAGCAGTTTGGACGGGCCGGGGTCCTACGAGCAGTACTTC
TRBJ2-7,many,TRBD1,TRBV5-5,CASRRSGTGAYEQYF,TGTGCCAGCAGACGGTCCGGGACAGGGGCCTACGAGCAGTACTTC
TRBJ2-7,many,NA,TRBV28,CASSSLGYEQYF,TGTGCCAGCAGTTCTCTGGGCTACGAGCAGTACTTC
TRBJ2-7,NA,NA,TRBV6-1,CASSVGAKQYF,TGTGCCAGCAGTGTAGGGGCAAAGCAGTACTTC
TRBJ2-7,many,NA,TRBV7-8,CASSFPGERGLYEQYF,TGTGCCAGCAGCTTCCCGGGAGAAAGGGGGCTCTACGAGCAGTACTTC
TRBJ1-2,many,NA,TRBV27,CASSWTAKNGYTF,TGTGCCAGCAGTTGGACAGCCAAGAATGGCTACACCTTC
TRBJ2-1,many,TRBD2,TRBV5-1,CASSSRSGGPQDNEQFF,TGCGCCAGCAGCTCCCGTAGCGGGGGCCCCCAGGACAATGAGCAGTTCTTC
TRBJ1-1,many,TRBD1,TRBV5-5,CASSQGGNTEAFF,TGTGCCAGCAGCCAGGGGGGGAACACTGAAGCTTTCTTT
TRBJ2-7,many,NA,TRBV27,CASSWNYEQYF,TGTGCCAGCAGTTGGAACTACGAGCAGTACTTC
TRBJ1-4,many,NA,TRBV27,CASSTRGRVNEKLFF,TGTGCCAGCAGCACCCGGGGCAGGGTTAATGAAAAACTGTTTTTT
TRBJ2-5,many,NA,TRBV6-1,CASIDGGLETQYF,TGTGCCAGCATTGATGGCGGGTTGGAGACCCAGTACTTC
TRBJ2-1,many,TRBD2,TRBV12-3/TRBV12-4,CASSFGPLADNEQFF,TGTGCCAGCAGTTTTGGTCCTCTAGCGGACAATGAGCAGTTCTTC
TRBJ2-2,NA,NA,TRBV6-5,CASSYSRGGGTGELFF,TGTGCCAGCAGTTACTCGAGAGGGGGGGGCACCGGGGAGCTGTTTTTT
TRBJ2-1,many,TRBD1,TRBV9,CASSVFRDRDNEQFF,TGTGCCAGCAGTGTTTTCCGGGACAGGGACAATGAGCAGTTCTTC
TRBJ1-5,many,TRBD1,TRBV18,CASSQQGWTPQHF,TGTGCCAGCTCACAACAGGGGTGGACGCCCCAGCATTTT
TRBJ2-1,many,NA,TRBV4-3,CASSQDWRKNEQFF,TGCGCCAGCAGCCAAGACTGGCGGAAAAATGAGCAGTTCTTC
TRBJ2-7,few,TRBD2,TRBV5-5,CASSLVAGEVEQYF,TGTGCCAGCAGCTTGGTAGCGGGAGAAGTCGAGCAGTACTTC
TRBJ2-5,few,NA,TRBV20-1,CSALNRPAQETQYF,TGCAGTGCCCTGAACCGACCAGCGCAAGAGACCCAGTACTTC
TRBJ1-1,many,NA,TRBV4-3,CASSQGFENTEAFF,TGCGCCAGCAGCCAAGGGTTTGAGAACACTGAAGCTTTCTTT
TRBJ1-6,few,NA,TRBV4-3,CASSHTQTGLPLHF,TGCGCCAGCAGCCACACACAGACGGGGCTGCCCCTCCACTTT
TRBJ2-2,many,TRBD1,TRBV7-6,CASSLVLGTGRTGELFF,TGTGCCAGCAGCTTAGTCCTCGGGACAGGGAGGACCGGGGAGCTGTTTTTT
TRBJ2-7,many,TRBD2,TRBV2,CASSDVAGVDEQYF,TGTGCCAGCAGTGATGTGGCGGGAGTCGACGAGCAGTACTTC
TRBJ1-2,many,NA,TRBV7-9,CASSLGSGINGYTF,TGTGCCAGCAGCTTGGGGTCCGGAATTAATGGCTACACCTTC
TRBJ2-7,many,TRBD2,TRBV29-1,CSVRAGDEQYF,TGCAGCGTTCGGGCGGGGGACGAGCAGTACTTC
TRBJ2-1,many,NA,TRBV5-6,CASGDSAYNEQFF,TGTGCCAGCGGGGACTCAGCCTACAATGAGCAGTTCTTC
TRBJ2-6,few,NA,TRBV27,CASSLSVRGLPGANVLTF,TGTGCCAGCAGTTTATCGGTCAGGGGATTGCCTGGGGCCAACGTCCTGACTTTC
TRBJ2-2,many,TRBD2,TRBV11-2,CASTPGKRGITGELFF,TGTGCCAGCACCCCGGGGAAGCGGGGGATCACCGGGGAGCTGTTTTTT
TRBJ2-2,many,NA,TRBV28,CASSLLGTGNTGELFF,TGTGCCAGCAGTTTACTCGGGACGGGGAACACCGGGGAGCTGTTTTTT
TRBJ1-2,many,NA,TRBV25-1,CATQGGYGYTF,TGTGCCACACAGGGCGGGTATGGCTACACCTTC
TRBJ2-5,NA,NA,TRBV6-5,CASSSPGLKTQYF,TGTGCCAGCAGTTCCCCAGGGCTTAAGACCCAGTACTTC
TRBJ1-3,NA,NA,TRBV28,CASSLWGTPPRNTIYF,TGTGCCAGCAGTTTATGGGGGACACCTCCTCGAAACACCATATATTTT